This entry features one TCR beta chain sequence. This entry comes from a study of T cells in Graves' hyperthyroidism and ophthalmopathy. Germline CDR1 reads MNHNS; CDR2 reads SASEGT. Losses at the gene ends were 6 bases for V and 0 bases for J; bases not matched to a gene: 3. There are 15 residues in the CDR3. RNA transcripts gave rise to amplified TCR beta CDR3 regions. The HTBI primer set was used in a first-round RT-PCR of the TCR CDR3. Via MiXCR, TCRdb re-called the multiplex PCR reads, giving one row per CDR3 protein. This table has roughly 720,000 distinct CDR3 sequences, approximately 15% appearing once. Patients aged 18 to 65 had newly diagnosed hyperthyroidism lasting under 2 months. Not enrolled were patients with uncontrolled infection, other autoimmune disease, pregnancy or lactation. The PBMCs had their origin in 7.5 to 10 ml of fresh peripheral blood.

The sequence was collected from a man aged 50-59 years with Graves' hyperthyroidism. The V gene is TRBV6-1, the J gene TRBJ2-3, with 10 bases matching TRBD2. Material: blood. The CDR3 DNA reads TGTGCCAGCAGGAAGACTAGCGGGAGCACAGATACGCAGTATTTT. Encoded protein: CASRKTSGSTDTQYF.